Shown below are 25 T cell receptor beta chains from a single sample sequenced in a study of cytomegalovirus exposure and HLA in healthy donors. Researchers ran the PCR with 60 Vbeta and 13 Jbeta primers. TCRdb's table, derived via immunoSEQ multiplex PCR, lists solely in-frame clones and lacks some. The profile shows roughly 130,000 clones, 80% to 90% of them singletons. Source material: PBMCs. All receptors derive from a male donor in good health and CMV-seropositive.

J is TRBJ2-5 and V is TRBV7-8, with 7 bases identical to TRBD1. The length of the CDR3 is 15 residues. The germline CDR1 and CDR2 sequences are SGHVS and FQNEAQ. The V segment lost 5 bases and the J segment 1 base; nucleotides outside the gene matches: 7. The CDR3 spells CASSPGTVPQETQYF. The DNA for the CDR3 is TGTGCCAGCAGCCCGGGGACAGTACCCCAAGAGACCCAGTACTTC.

The chain is built from TRBV30 and TRBJ1-2, with unresolved D. V lost 6 bases and J lost 1, with 15 bases in between. The V gene's germline CDR1 is GTSNPN and CDR2 SVGIG (reference sequence). This CDR3 region has 14 residues. CDR3 sequence reads: CACIQAGINYGYTF. The CDR3 DNA follows: TGTGCCTGCATCCAGGCAGGCATTAACTATGGCTACACCTTC.

This clone was observed once. The chain employs TRBV11-2 and TRBJ1-3; D might be TRBD1 (5 bases). This CDR3 is built from 17 residues. V gave up 5 bases and J gave up 0 bases, with 17 bases separating them. CDR1 SGHAT and CDR2 FQNNGV come from the germline V gene. CDR3 in amino acids: CASSMTRGVYSGNTIYF. Here the CDR3 DNA reads TGTGCCAGCAGCATGACTCGGGGGGTGTACTCTGGAAACACCATATATTTT.

This clone was counted only a few times. The V and J genes are TRBV30 and TRBJ2-7, with D unclear. V was pared by 0 bases and J by 2 bases, with 8 bases between. The CDR3 runs 13 residues. Germline lookup yields CDR1 GTSNPN and CDR2 SVGIG (reference sequence). The CDR3 protein is CAWSVRVTYEQYF. The CDR3 DNA reads as TGTGCCTGGAGTGTACGGGTTACCTACGAGCAGTACTTC.

To note about this clone: The junction shows a germline mismatch at one end, possibly a read error. This sample also contains other DNA sequences that code for the same CDR3. The chain uses TRBV30 and TRBJ1-6; D perhaps matches TRBD1 (5 bases). The V gene's germline CDR1 is GTSNPN and CDR2 SVGIG (reference sequence). CDR3 length equals 16 residues. CDR3 protein: CAWEADTPFYNSPLHF. The CDR3 nucleotides are TGTGCCTGGGAGGCGGACACCCCCTTCTATAATTCCCCCCTCCACTTT.

This clone was recorded a few times. The rearrangement uses TRBV5-4 and TRBJ2-4; 9 nucleotides align to TRBD1. CDR3 size: 14 residues. Germline V gene lookup returns CDR1 SGHNT and CDR2 YYREEE (reference sequence). J gave up 6 bases and V 0 bases, and 1 base lay outside the gene matches. The DNA of the CDR3 is TGTGCCAGCAGCTTGGCGGGACAGGGAAACATTCAGTACTTC. The encoded protein is CASSLAGQGNIQYF. The whole variable domain, filled in from reference TRBV5-4 and TRBJ2-4, reads ETGVTQSPTHLIKTRGQQVTLRCSSQSGHNTVSWYQQALGQGPQFIFQYYREEENGRGNFPPRFSGLQFPNYSSELNVNALELDDSALYLCASSLAGQGNIQYFGAGTRLSVL.

Turning to this clone: This is likely a read error, given that the CDR3 carries no conserved phenylalanine or tryptophan at its end. The DNA is left out, because the CDR3 cannot be placed on it with certainty; the CDR3 is given as TCRdb lists it. The chain has TRBV20-1 and TRBJ1-1; TRBD1, the table's D call, lacks a check against the DNA. The CDR3 totals 8 residues, both ends included. Germline V gene sequence: CDR1 DFQATT, CDR2 SNEGSKA (reference sequence). The CDR3 loop is CSARRRFS.

The chain carries TRBV9 and TRBJ2-2; TRBD2 matches at 15 bases. CDR3 length equals 17 residues. The germline gives CDR1 SGDLS, CDR2 YYNGEE. The junction had 7 bases not matched to a gene; V was cut back by 3 bases and J by 7 bases. CDR3 sequence (DNA): TGTGCCAGCAGCGAGGGGTCGGGACTAGCGGGAGGCGGGGAGCTGTTTTTT. Amino acids: CASSEGSGLAGGGELFF.

Worth noting for this clone: A junction boundary mismatches the germline segment, possibly from a read error. V is TRBV2 and J is TRBJ2-4, with a possible D match to TRBD2 (6 bases). Germline CDR1 is SNHLY and CDR2 is FYNNEI. CDR3 length: 15 residues. CDR3 amino acids: CASSLIAVAKNSQYF. DNA of the CDR3: TGTGCCAGCAGCCTGATAGCGGTAGCCAAAAACAGTCAGTACTTC.

V is TRBV28 and J is TRBJ2-3; 7 bases line up with TRBD2. The germline CDR1 and CDR2 sequences are MDHEN and SYDVKM. V trimming: 3 bases; J trimming: 5 bases; junction bases outside the gene matches: 8. The CDR3 is 15 amino acids. The DNA for the CDR3 is TGTGCCAGCAGTTTTGGGGGAGGGCCTCGAGATACGCAGTATTTT. This gives the protein CASSFGGGPRDTQYF. The variable domain in full, completed from reference TRBV28 and TRBJ2-3, reads DVKVTQSSRYLVKRTGEKVFLECVQDMDHENMFWYRQDPGLGLRLIYFSYDVKMKEKGDIPEGYSVSREKKERFSLILESASTNQTSMYLCASSFGGGPRDTQYFGPGTRLTVL.

The chain links TRBV7-2 to TRBJ2-1; D might be TRBD1 (6 bases). V was cut by 4 bases and J by 9 bases, with 13 bases left in between. The CDR3 extends over 13 amino acids. Germline V gives CDR1 SGHTA, CDR2 FQGNSA. CDR3 DNA sequence: TGTGCCAGCAGCTCCCAGGGGTGGGGTGAGCAGTTCTTC. This codes for CASSSQGWGEQFF.

The V and J genes are TRBV7-2 and TRBJ2-7, with a tentative D call TRBD1 (8 bases). Germline loops: CDR1 SGHTA, CDR2 FQGNSA. V was pared by 1 base and J by 2 bases, with 18 bases between. The CDR3 covers 17 residues. The DNA of the CDR3 is TGTGCCAGCAGCTTAGAGTCCACAGGGGGGGGAACCTACGAGCAGTACTTC. This gives the protein CASSLESTGGGTYEQYF.

This clone was observed a handful of times. Other DNA sequences in this sample translate to the same CDR3. The chain links TRBV7-3 to TRBJ1-5; 8 positions match TRBD1. The CDR3 covers 13 residues. Germline-derived CDR1 and CDR2 are SGHTA and FQGTGA. Unmatched junction bases numbered 2, after V lost 5 bases and J lost 5 bases. This CDR3 reads CASSQDRDQPQHF. The CDR3 DNA reads TGTGCCAGCAGCCAGGACAGGGATCAGCCCCAGCATTTT.

The CDR3 here is CASSQGDSEAFF. Here the CDR3 DNA reads TGTGCCAGCAGCCAAGGGGACAGTGAAGCTTTCTTT. This chain connects TRBV4-2 to TRBJ1-1, with TRBD1 matching over 7 bases. The CDR3 has 12 amino acids. Trimming at V came to 1 base and at J to 7 bases, leaving 0 bases not matched to a gene. Germline CDR1 LGHNA, CDR2 YNFKEQ.

This chain links TRBV5-1 with TRBJ2-7; 8 nucleotides align to TRBD2. V dropped 4 bases and J dropped 3; count of bases not matched to a gene: 6. In germline, CDR1 is SGHRS, CDR2 YFSETQ. This CDR3 comprises 14 residues. CDR3 amino acids: CASSPGGEVYEQYF. The CDR3, as DNA: TGCGCCAGCAGCCCGGGAGGGGAGGTCTACGAGCAGTACTTC.

The chain joins TRBV2 to TRBJ2-7, with TRBD1 matching over 7 bases. Germline values: CDR1 SNHLY, CDR2 FYNNEI. Trimming cost V 6 bases and J 0 bases; bases outside gene matches: 11. The CDR3 covers 16 residues. DNA of the CDR3: TGTGCCAGCAGGTTGGGGCTCCGGGACAGCTCCTACGAGCAGTACTTC. Translating it yields CASRLGLRDSSYEQYF.

This chain links TRBV6-6 with TRBJ2-1; D possibly corresponds to TRBD2 (5 bases). The V end lost 8 bases, the J end lost 3 bases, and 8 bases lay between the germline ends. The CDR3 runs to 12 residues. Looked up from germline, CDR1 is MNHNY and CDR2 is SVGAGI (reference sequence). The CDR3 coding sequence is TGTGCCAGCTGTAGCGACTACAATGAGCAGTTCTTC. Translated, it gives CASCSDYNEQFF.

The chain couples TRBV5-1 to TRBJ2-7; 7 bases align to TRBD2. The CDR3 runs to 15 residues. With 2 bases clipped from V and 2 bases from J, the junction kept 7 bases outside the gene matches. The germline gives CDR1 SGHRS, CDR2 YFSETQ. The DNA for the CDR3 is TGCGCCAGCAGCTTATCCCCTAGCGGAGCCTACGAGCAGTACTTC. It specifies CASSLSPSGAYEQYF.

This clone was seen only a few times. This chain connects TRBV19 to TRBJ2-7; 7 bases are shared with TRBD1. The V and J ends lost 5 bases and 2 bases, in that order; junction bases with no gene match: 9. The CDR3 has 15 amino acids. CDR1 and CDR2 from the germline V gene are LNHDA and SQIVND (reference sequence). Here the CDR3 DNA reads TGTGCCAGTAGTCCCCGACAGGGTCAAACCTACGAGCAGTACTTC. Translated, it gives CASSPRQGQTYEQYF. The full variable domain, completed using reference TRBV19 and TRBJ2-7, is DGGITQSPKYLFRKEGQNVTLSCEQNLNHDAMYWYRQDPGQGLRLIYYSQIVNDFQKGDIAEGYSVSREKKESFPLTVTSAQKNPTAFYLCASSPRQGQTYEQYFGPGTRLTVT.

The chain links TRBV11-1 to TRBJ1-2, with D hard to call. The germline V and J ends were trimmed by 2 bases and 4 bases, with 23 bases remaining between them. The germline gives CDR1 SGHAT, CDR2 FQDESV (reference sequence). The CDR3 is 18 residues long. DNA for the CDR3: TGTGCCAGCAGCTTATCCCCCTTAGACCCCGGTCGGGGCTATGGCTACACCTTC. This gives the protein CASSLSPLDPGRGYGYTF.

This clone was found once. The chain recombines TRBV2 with TRBJ2-5; TRBD1 matches at 9 bases. Germline loops: CDR1 SNHLY, CDR2 FYNNEI. The ends lost 7 bases at V and 2 bases at J; junction bases unmatched: 5. The CDR3 runs to 14 residues. The CDR3 loop reads CASKRTGVQETQYF. For the CDR3, the DNA is TGTGCCAGCAAAAGGACAGGGGTACAAGAGACCCAGTACTTC.

The gene calls are TRBV30 and TRBJ2-2, with 8 bases matching TRBD1. CDR1 is GTSNPN, CDR2 SVGIG, per germline (reference sequence). The CDR3 sequence is 16 residues long. V lost 0 bases to trimming and J lost 2 bases; unmatched junction nucleotides: 5. The CDR3 DNA follows: TGTGCCTGGAGTGTACCGGGACAGGCCAACACCGGGGAGCTGTTTTTT. This codes for CAWSVPGQANTGELFF.

The J gene is TRBJ2-1, the V gene TRBV7-2; 10 bases are shared with TRBD2. CDR1 is SGHTA and CDR2 is FQGNSA in the germline V gene. The CDR3 is 17 amino acids. With V trimmed by 3 bases and J by 8 bases, 13 bases remained unmatched. CDR3 in DNA: TGTGCCAGCAGCTTGTCTAGCGGGAGTTCTCGTAGCGATGAGCAGTTCTTC. Translated: CASSLSSGSSRSDEQFF.

The gene calls are TRBV7-2 and TRBJ2-2; possibly TRBD1 for D (5 bases). V shed 1 base and J shed 5 bases, with 17 bases lying between them. Germline assignment: CDR1 SGHTA and CDR2 FQGNSA. The CDR3 length is 17 residues. The CDR3: CASSLEVIRVGTGELFF. In nucleotides, the CDR3 is TGTGCCAGCAGCTTAGAAGTGATCAGGGTTGGAACCGGGGAGCTGTTTTTT.

The chain employs TRBV7-8 and TRBJ2-7; D perhaps matches TRBD1 (5 bases). The germline V gene has CDR1 SGHVS and CDR2 FQNEAQ. The CDR3 runs to 12 residues. The V end was cut by 2 bases, the J end by 6 bases, with 8 bases between. The CDR3 protein is CASSLPGREQYF. For the CDR3, the DNA is TGTGCCAGCAGCTTACCAGGGCGCGAGCAGTACTTC.